The 12 T cell receptor beta chains presented below share a single source sample, sequenced in a study of shared clonotypes between healthy human individuals. Generated by immunoSEQ multiplex PCR, the TCRdb table keeps only in-frame clones and is missing some. The repertoire holds roughly 2.2 million clones, with more than 85% as singletons. Sequenced sample: naive CD4+ T cells from PBMCs. Documented subset: CD45RA+ positively selected. These receptors were obtained from a man aged 18 to 30 in good health. Some clones in this sample may be carry-over from other donors' samples.

This clone was counted a single time. V is TRBV7-8 and J is TRBJ2-6, with a possible D match to TRBD1 (5 bases). The CDR3 runs 15 residues. Germline V gene data show CDR1 as SGHVS and CDR2 as FQNEAQ. The germline V and J ends were trimmed by 4 bases and 2 bases, with 9 bases remaining between them. In nucleotides, the CDR3 is TGTGCCAGCAGCTCAGGGAACCCTGGGGCCAACGTCCTGACTTTC. Protein product: CASSSGNPGANVLTF.

The V gene is TRBV5-1, the J gene TRBJ1-2; D call uncertain. Germline CDR1 reads SGHRS; CDR2 reads YFSETQ. V was cut by 0 bases and J by 8 bases, with 23 bases left in between. This CDR3 has 17 amino acids. The CDR3 protein is CASSLGRTKGTLGGYTF. The DNA of the CDR3 is TGCGCCAGCAGCTTGGGTCGAACGAAGGGAACTCTTGGAGGCTACACCTTC.

A note on this clone: Within the sample, other DNA sequences also encode this same CDR3. The J gene is TRBJ1-2, the V gene TRBV29-1; D not certain. Germline assignment: CDR1 SQVTM and CDR2 ANQGSEA. V was pared by 3 bases and J by 4 bases, with 6 bases between. The CDR3 is 11 residues long. CDR3 DNA sequence: TGCAGCGTTGAGAGTGGCTATGGCTACACCTTC. It translates to CSVESGYGYTF. Full variable domain (rest looked up from reference TRBV29-1 and TRBJ1-2): SAVISQKPSRDICQRGTSLTIQCQVDSQVTMMFWYRQQPGQSLTLIATANQGSEATYESGFVIDKFPISRPNLTFSTLTVSNMSPEDSSIYLCSVESGYGYTFGSGTRLTVV.

V gene TRBV5-4 combines with J gene TRBJ2-3, with 9 bases lining up with TRBD2. The CDR3 totals 15 residues. Unmatched junction bases numbered 3, after V lost 4 bases and J lost 0 bases. Germline-derived CDR1 and CDR2 are SGHNT and YYREEE (reference sequence). CDR3 sequence (DNA): TGTGCCAGCAGCGACACTAGCGGGAGCACAGATACGCAGTATTTT. Its protein is CASSDTSGSTDTQYF.

Regarding this clone: The sample carries other DNA sequences with the same CDR3. This chain links TRBV29-1 with TRBJ2-1, with D possibly matching TRBD1 (5 bases). Between the trimmed V and J ends, which lost 6 bases and 4 bases, there was a span of 7 bases. The germline V gene encodes CDR1 SQVTM and CDR2 ANQGSEA. The CDR3 length is 11 residues. The CDR3 DNA is TGCAGCGTGGCAGGGTACAATGAGCAGTTCTTC. Protein: CSVAGYNEQFF.

J is TRBJ2-1 and V is TRBV19, with 11 bases that match TRBD2. V gave up 5 bases and J gave up 8 bases; unmatched junction bases: 5. The germline V gene encodes CDR1 LNHDA and CDR2 SQIVND (reference sequence). The CDR3 is 14 amino acids. The CDR3 bases are TGTGCCAGTAGTGATAGCGGGAGGGGGTATGAGCAGTTCTTC. This encodes CASSDSGRGYEQFF.

The rearrangement links TRBV12-2 to TRBJ1-4. TRBV12-2 is deemed a pseudogene. CDR3 length: 17 residues. The CDR3 is CASRLGGNAALNEKLFF. DNA for the CDR3: TGTGCAAGTCGCTTAGGGGGGAACGCAGCCTTAAATGAAAAACTGTTTTTT.

The rearrangement joins TRBV9 to TRBJ2-2; 7 bases fit TRBD1. The V gene's germline CDR1 is SGDLS and CDR2 YYNGEE. The CDR3 has 14 residues. The trim removed 0 bases at V and 6 bases at J, leaving 2 bases unmatched. In DNA, the CDR3 is TGTGCCAGCAGCGTAGGACAGGGACCCGGGGAGCTGTTTTTT. This codes for CASSVGQGPGELFF.

The chain links TRBV5-1 to TRBJ1-2; 7 bases are a match to TRBD1. V lost 0 bases to trimming and J lost 8 bases; unmatched junction nucleotides: 10. The CDR3 loop spans 15 amino acids. The germline V gene encodes CDR1 SGHRS and CDR2 YFSETQ. CDR3 amino acids: CASSLVVDREEGYTF. For the CDR3, the DNA is TGCGCCAGCAGCTTGGTCGTTGACAGGGAGGAGGGCTACACCTTC.

The chain employs TRBV28 and TRBJ2-7; TRBD2 matches at 11 bases. The germline gives CDR1 MDHEN, CDR2 SYDVKM. This CDR3 has 14 residues. Trimming at V came to 6 bases and at J to 3 bases, leaving 4 bases not matched to a gene. The CDR3 DNA follows: TGTGCCAGCAGGGGGACTAGCGGACGCTACGAGCAGTACTTC. Translated: CASRGTSGRYEQYF.

This sequence joins TRBV7-2 and TRBJ1-1; TRBD1 agrees at 7 bases. The CDR3 spans 13 residues. CDR1 is SGHTA, CDR2 FQGNSA, per germline. The J segment lost 7 bases and the V segment lost 1 base, leaving 3 bases of the junction unmatched. The CDR3 region has the DNA TGTGCCAGCAGCTTAGTCCGGGACAGTGAAGCTTTCTTT. This codes for CASSLVRDSEAFF.

This clone was observed once. The CDR3 bases are TGCAGCCCGTCGACGAGGGCGTGGATACAGAACACTGAAGCTTTCTTT. This codes for CSPSTRAWIQNTEAFF. This chain uses TRBV29-1 with TRBJ1-1; D not certain. The germline V and J ends were trimmed by 8 bases and 1 base, with 23 bases remaining between them. Germline V gene data show CDR1 as SQVTM and CDR2 as ANQGSEA. The CDR3 is 16 amino acids.